This is a list of T cell receptor beta chains from one sample in a study of regulatory T cells in long-lasting Graves disease. TCRdb itself ran the multiplex PCR reads through MiXCR, one entry per CDR3 protein. The data show about 210,000 distinct CDR3 sequences, less than 20% seen once. Separately, the same data were catalogued under a study of T cells in Graves' hyperthyroidism and ophthalmopathy.

This material consisted of peripheral blood mononuclear cells (PBMCs), taken at new diagnosis, from a patient treated with antithyroid drugs. These TCRs come from a woman in her 30s with Graves disease. Both conserved end residues are part of each CDR3. D genes are given only for firm matches. Clone sizes are given selectively: once, few, many, or a class where the clone is expanded.

d_call clone_size j_call v_call cdr3_nt cdr3_aa
. many TRBJ2-7 TRBV10-3 TGTGCCACCGCGGACCGCGCGGGTCGGTACGAGCAGTACTTC CATADRAGRYEQYF
TRBD2 few TRBJ2-1 TRBV9 TGTGCCAGCAGCGTAGGAGCGGGATCCTACAATGAGCAGTTCTTC CASSVGAGSYNEQFF
TRBD1 many TRBJ2-3 TRBV30 TGTGCCTGGAGTGTAGGGACAGGTCCAGATACGCAGTATTTT CAWSVGTGPDTQYF
. many TRBJ1-2 TRBV6-1 TGTGCCAGCACAACGGGTCGGGTAAGGCTACACACCTTC CASTTGRVRLHTF
. many TRBJ1-1 TRBV9 TGTGCCAGCAGCGTAGCACCCCTCCCCAATGAAGCTTTCTTT CASSVAPLPNEAFF
. many TRBJ1-6 TRBV12-3/TRBV12-4 TGTGCCAGCAGTCAGGGTAGGAATTCACCCCTCCACTTT CASSQGRNSPLHF
TRBD2 many TRBJ2-1 TRBV4-2 TGTGCCAGCAGCCAAGTGTTAGGGACTACCTCCTACAATGAGCAGTTCTTC CASSQVLGTTSYNEQFF
. many TRBJ2-5 TRBV28 TGTGCCAGCAACCAAGTGACAGTTCAAGAGACCCAGTACTTC CASNQVTVQETQYF
. many TRBJ2-6 TRBV27 TGTGCCAGCAGTCGGGAATCGGGGGCTGGGGCCAACGTCCTGACTTTC CASSRESGAGANVLTF
TRBD2 . TRBJ2-3 TRBV27 TGTGCCAGCAGTTACGGCGGCGGGGGGGCTAGCACAGATACGCAGTATTTT CASSYGGGGASTDTQYF
. . TRBJ1-4 TRBV28 TGTGCCAGCAGTTCCGGGTCTCAGGAAAAACTGTTTTTT CASSSGSQEKLFF
. many TRBJ2-7 TRBV11-2 TGTGCCAGCAGCTTAGACCATTCGGTGGCCTACGAGCAGTACTTC CASSLDHSVAYEQYF
. many TRBJ1-5 TRBV28 TGTGCCAGCAGTTCCGGGACGGGCAAAAATCAGCCCCAGCATTTT CASSSGTGKNQPQHF